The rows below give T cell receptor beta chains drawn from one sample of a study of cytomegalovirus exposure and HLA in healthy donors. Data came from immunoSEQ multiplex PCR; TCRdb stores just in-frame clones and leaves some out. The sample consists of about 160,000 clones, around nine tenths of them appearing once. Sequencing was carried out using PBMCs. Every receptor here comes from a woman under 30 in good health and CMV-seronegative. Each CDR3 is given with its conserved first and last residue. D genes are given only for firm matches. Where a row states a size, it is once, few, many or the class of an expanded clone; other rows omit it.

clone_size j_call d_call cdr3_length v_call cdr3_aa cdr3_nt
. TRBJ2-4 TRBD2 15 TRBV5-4 CASSLASGRGHIQYF TGTGCCAGCAGCTTGGCTAGCGGGAGAGGACACATTCAGTACTTC
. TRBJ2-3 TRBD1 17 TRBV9 CASSEAGTGDFLDTQYF TGTGCCAGCAGCGAGGCTGGGACAGGGGATTTTTTAGATACGCAGTATTTT
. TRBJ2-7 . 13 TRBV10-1 CASSQQQGGEQYF TGCGCCAGCAGTCAACAACAGGGGGGGGAGCAGTACTTC
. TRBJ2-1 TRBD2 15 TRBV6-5 CASRYSGGLSNEQFF TGTGCCAGCAGGTACTCCGGGGGGTTGTCCAATGAGCAGTTCTTC
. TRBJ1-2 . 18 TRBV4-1 CASSPSGGRGAPNYGYTF TGCGCCAGCAGCCCCTCCGGGGGTCGGGGGGCCCCTAACTATGGCTACACCTTC
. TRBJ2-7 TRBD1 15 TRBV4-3 CASSHLTGTFYEQYF TGCGCCAGCAGCCATCTGACAGGGACGTTCTACGAGCAGTACTTC
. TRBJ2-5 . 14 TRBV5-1 CASSGGGLQETQYF TGCGCCAGCAGCGGGGGAGGACTCCAAGAGACCCAGTACTTC
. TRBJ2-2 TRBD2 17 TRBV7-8 CASSPSRLAGHTGELFF TGTGCCAGCAGCCCCAGTAGACTAGCGGGGCACACCGGGGAGCTGTTTTTT
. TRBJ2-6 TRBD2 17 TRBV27 CASLKRGRRIGANVLTF TGTGCCAGCTTGAAGCGGGGGCGCCGAATTGGGGCCAACGTCCTGACTTTC
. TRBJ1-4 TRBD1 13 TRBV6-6 CASATGGIEKLFF TGTGCCAGCGCTACAGGGGGAATTGAAAAACTGTTTTTT
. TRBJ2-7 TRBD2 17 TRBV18 CASSMLAGGPFVDEQYF TGTGCCAGCTCTATGCTAGCGGGAGGGCCTTTTGTCGACGAGCAGTACTTC
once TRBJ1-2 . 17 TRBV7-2 CASSRVDIQGSGYGYTF TGTGCCAGCAGCCGCGTAGATATCCAGGGGTCAGGCTATGGCTACACCTTC
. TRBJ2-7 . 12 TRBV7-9 CASSLVGYEQYF TGTGCCAGCAGCTTAGTCGGCTACGAGCAGTACTTC
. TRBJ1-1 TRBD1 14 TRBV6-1 CASRDRGLLFEAFF TGTGCCAGCAGAGACAGGGGCCTTCTGTTTGAAGCTTTCTTT
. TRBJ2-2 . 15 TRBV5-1 CASSSGELNTGELFF TGCGCCAGCAGCTCAGGGGAACTGAACACCGGGGAGCTGTTTTTT
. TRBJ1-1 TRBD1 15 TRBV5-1 CASSPQTGRDTEAFF TGCGCCAGCAGCCCCCAGACAGGGCGGGACACTGAAGCTTTCTTT
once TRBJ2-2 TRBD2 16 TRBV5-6 CASSFIPSGGAGELFF TGTGCCAGCAGCTTCATCCCTAGCGGGGGGGCCGGGGAGCTGTTTTTT
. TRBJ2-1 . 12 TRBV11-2 CASLTQSNEQFF TGTGCCAGCTTGACTCAAAGCAATGAGCAGTTCTTC
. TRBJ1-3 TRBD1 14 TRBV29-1 CSARQGLSGNTIYF TGCAGCGCTCGACAGGGGCTCTCTGGAAACACCATATATTTT
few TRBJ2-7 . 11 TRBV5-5 CASSSPREQYF TGTGCCAGCAGCTCACCACGGGAGCAGTACTTC
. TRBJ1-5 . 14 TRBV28 CATRRGYSDQPQHF TGTGCCACCCGAAGGGGATACTCGGATCAGCCCCAGCATTTT
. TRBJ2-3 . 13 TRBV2 CASIPDLTDTQYF TGTGCCAGCATTCCCGACTTAACAGATACGCAGTATTTT
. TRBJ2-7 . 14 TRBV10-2 CASSDRDPSYEQYF TGCGCCAGCAGTGACAGGGATCCCTCCTACGAGCAGTACTTC
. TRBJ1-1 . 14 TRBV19 CASSIDTLTGVAFF TGTGCCAGTAGTATAGATACACTGACAGGTGTCGCTTTCTTT
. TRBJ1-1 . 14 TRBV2 CASRAGQGDTEAFF TGTGCCAGCAGAGCGGGACAAGGGGACACTGAAGCTTTCTTT
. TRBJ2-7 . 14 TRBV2 CASRTGKLMKVGYF TGTGCCAGCCGAACCGGGAAGCTCATGAAAGTTGGGTACTTC
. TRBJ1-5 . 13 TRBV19 CASSAREGQPQHF TGTGCCAGTAGTGCTAGGGAGGGCCAGCCCCAGCATTTT
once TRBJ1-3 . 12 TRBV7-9 CASSLDRFPIYF TGTGCCAGCAGCCTCGATCGGTTTCCCATATATTTT
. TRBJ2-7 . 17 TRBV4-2 CASSQSDSRMARYEQYF TGTGCCAGCAGCCAATCCGATTCTAGAATGGCACGGTACGAGCAGTACTTC
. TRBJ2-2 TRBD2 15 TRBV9 CASRREGMRTGELFF TGTGCCAGCAGACGGGAGGGTATGAGGACCGGGGAGCTGTTTTTT
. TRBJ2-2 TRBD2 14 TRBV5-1 CASSEGRVDGELFF TGCGCCAGCTCTGAGGGGAGGGTCGACGGGGAGCTGTTTTTT
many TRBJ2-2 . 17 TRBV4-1 CASSQVDMGFRDGELFF TGCGCCAGCAGCCAAGTTGACATGGGGTTTCGGGACGGGGAGCTGTTTTTT
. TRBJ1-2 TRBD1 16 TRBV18 CASSQDRDQENYGYTF TGTGCCAGCTCCCAGGACAGGGATCAAGAAAACTATGGCTACACCTTC
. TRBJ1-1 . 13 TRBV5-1 CASSLTENTEAFF TGCGCCAGCAGCCTTACAGAGAACACTGAAGCTTTCTTT
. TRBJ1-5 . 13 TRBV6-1 CASSFRLDQPQHF TGTGCCAGCAGTTTTCGGTTGGATCAGCCCCAGCATTTT
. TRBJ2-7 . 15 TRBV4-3 CASSHRAQGGDEQYF TGCGCCAGCAGCCATCGGGCCCAGGGTGGTGACGAGCAGTACTTC
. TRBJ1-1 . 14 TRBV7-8 CASSSTLGGTEAFF TGTGCCAGCAGCTCTACCCTCGGGGGAACTGAAGCTTTCTTT
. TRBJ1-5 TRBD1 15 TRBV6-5 CASRLQGGSNQPQHF TGTGCCAGCAGACTCCAGGGGGGTAGCAATCAGCCCCAGCATTTT
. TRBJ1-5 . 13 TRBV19 CASTSGLNQPQHF TGTGCCAGTACATCGGGACTCAATCAGCCCCAGCATTTT
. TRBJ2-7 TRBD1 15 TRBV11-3 CARRRGTGFLGEQYF TGTGCCAGGAGGAGGGGGACAGGGTTTCTCGGGGAGCAGTACTTC
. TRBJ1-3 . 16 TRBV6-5 CASSYSGRVTGNTIYF TGTGCCAGCAGTTACTCAGGCAGGGTTACGGGAAACACCATATATTTT
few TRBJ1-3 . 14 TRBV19 CASSIAVSGNTIYF TGTGCCAGTAGTATCGCGGTCTCTGGAAACACCATATATTTT
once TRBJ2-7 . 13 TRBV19 CASKDSGPYEQYF TGTGCCAGTAAGGATAGCGGCCCCTACGAGCAGTACTTC
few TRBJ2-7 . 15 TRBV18 CASRPGQQSSYEQYF TGTGCCAGCCGGCCCGGACAACAGAGCTCCTACGAGCAGTACTTC
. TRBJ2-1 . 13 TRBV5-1 CASSFSPHNEQFF TGCGCCAGCAGCTTCAGTCCCCACAATGAGCAGTTCTTC